These T cell receptor beta chains were read from a single sample in a study of cytomegalovirus exposure and HLA in healthy donors. Produced via immunoSEQ multiplex PCR; TCRdb's table is partial and in-frame only. In the table there are some 160,000 clones, around 80% of which are singletons. Sequencing input: PBMCs. These receptors all come from a woman aged 40 to 50 in good health and CMV-seropositive. Each CDR3 is given with its conserved first and last residue. A D gene is named only where the DNA matches it firmly. Expanded clones get a size class; other rows say once, few or many, or leave the size out.

cdr3_aa: CASSSPGGNEQYF
cdr3_nt: TGTGCCAGCAGTTCTCCGGGAGGCAACGAGCAGTACTTC
j_call: TRBJ2-7
clone_size: .
v_call: TRBV6-5
d_call: TRBD2

cdr3_aa: CASTQGNAANQPQHF
cdr3_nt: TGTGCCAGTACTCAGGGTAATGCGGCTAATCAGCCCCAGCATTTT
j_call: TRBJ1-5
clone_size: once
v_call: TRBV19
d_call: .

cdr3_aa: CASSLLLAGSMYEQFF
cdr3_nt: TGTGCCAGCAGCCTGTTACTAGCGGGGAGTATGTATGAGCAGTTCTTC
j_call: TRBJ2-1
clone_size: .
v_call: TRBV9
d_call: TRBD2

cdr3_aa: CASRSYGGGSYNEQFF
cdr3_nt: TGTGCCAGCAGGTCCTACGGGGGTGGTTCCTACAATGAGCAGTTCTTC
j_call: TRBJ2-1
clone_size: .
v_call: TRBV2
d_call: .

cdr3_aa: CASRRTGESGGYTF
cdr3_nt: TGTGCCAGCAGACGGACAGGGGAAAGTGGTGGCTACACCTTC
j_call: TRBJ1-2
clone_size: .
v_call: TRBV2
d_call: TRBD1

cdr3_aa: CASLSRDRDGYTF
cdr3_nt: TGTGCCAGTCTCTCCCGGGACAGGGACGGCTACACCTTC
j_call: TRBJ1-2
clone_size: .
v_call: TRBV19
d_call: TRBD1

cdr3_aa: CASSDGSQNGEQYF
cdr3_nt: TGTGCCAGCAGTGACGGTAGCCAGAATGGCGAGCAGTACTTC
j_call: TRBJ2-7
clone_size: .
v_call: TRBV2
d_call: .

cdr3_aa: CASSLAGDPEVPTQYF
cdr3_nt: TGCGCCAGCAGCTTGGCCGGTGATCCGGAGGTGCCGACCCAGTACTTC
j_call: TRBJ2-5
clone_size: .
v_call: TRBV5-1
d_call: .

cdr3_aa: CASSLGHLNTEAFF
cdr3_nt: TGTGCCAGCAGCTTAGGACACCTGAACACTGAAGCTTTCTTT
j_call: TRBJ1-1
clone_size: .
v_call: TRBV7-2
d_call: .

cdr3_aa: CASSGASTGGWNTEAFF
cdr3_nt: TGTGCCAGCAGTGGAGCTTCGACAGGAGGATGGAACACTGAAGCTTTCTTT
j_call: TRBJ1-1
clone_size: .
v_call: TRBV2
d_call: .

cdr3_aa: CASSPDRGTGELFF
cdr3_nt: TGCGCCAGCAGCCCCGACAGGGGAACCGGGGAGCTGTTTTTT
j_call: TRBJ2-2
clone_size: .
v_call: TRBV5-1
d_call: TRBD1

cdr3_aa: CASSLGALAGSYNEQFF
cdr3_nt: TGTGCCAGCAGCCTAGGGGCGCTAGCTGGCTCCTACAATGAGCAGTTCTTC
j_call: TRBJ2-1
clone_size: .
v_call: TRBV9
d_call: .

cdr3_aa: CSSSPSGIDTEAFF
cdr3_nt: TGTTCCAGCAGCCCATCGGGAATCGACACTGAAGCTTTCTTT
j_call: TRBJ1-1
clone_size: .
v_call: TRBV7-9
d_call: .

cdr3_aa: CASSSYPGLAGLNEQFF
cdr3_nt: TGTGCCAGCAGCTCTTACCCGGGACTAGCGGGACTAAATGAGCAGTTCTTC
j_call: TRBJ2-1
clone_size: .
v_call: TRBV7-2
d_call: TRBD2

cdr3_aa: CATQDRRDTEAFF
cdr3_nt: TGTGCCACCCAAGACAGGCGGGACACTGAAGCTTTCTTT
j_call: TRBJ1-1
clone_size: .
v_call: TRBV2
d_call: .

cdr3_aa: CASSLAGQGVSSYNSPLHF
cdr3_nt: TGTGCCAGCAGCCTCGCGGGACAGGGGGTGAGCTCCTATAATTCACCCCTCCACTTT
j_call: TRBJ1-6
clone_size: .
v_call: TRBV11-2
d_call: TRBD1